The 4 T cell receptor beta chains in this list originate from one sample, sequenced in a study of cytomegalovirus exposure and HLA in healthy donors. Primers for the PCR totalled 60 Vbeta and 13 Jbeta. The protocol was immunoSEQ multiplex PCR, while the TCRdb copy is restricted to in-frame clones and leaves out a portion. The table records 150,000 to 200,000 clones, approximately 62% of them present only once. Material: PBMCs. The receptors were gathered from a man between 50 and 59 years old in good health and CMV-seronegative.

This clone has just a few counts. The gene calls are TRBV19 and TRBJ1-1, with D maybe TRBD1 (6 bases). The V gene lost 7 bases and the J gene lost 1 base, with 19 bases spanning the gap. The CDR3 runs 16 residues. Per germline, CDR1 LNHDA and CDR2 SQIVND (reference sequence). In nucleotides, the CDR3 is TGTGCCAGTAAGGGAGGGGCAGGGGCGACGAACACTGAAGCTTTCTTT. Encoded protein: CASKGGAGATNTEAFF.

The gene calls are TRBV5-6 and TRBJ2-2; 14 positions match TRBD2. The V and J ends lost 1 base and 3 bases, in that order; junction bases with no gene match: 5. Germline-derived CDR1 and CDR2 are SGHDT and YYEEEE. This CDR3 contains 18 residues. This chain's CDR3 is CASSLTLTSGGDTGELFF. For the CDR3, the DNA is TGTGCCAGCAGCTTGACCTTGACTAGCGGGGGGGACACCGGGGAGCTGTTTTTT.

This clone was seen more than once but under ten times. CDR3 nucleotide sequence: TGTGCCAGCAGCTTGGTACAGGTAAATGAAGCTTTCTTT. Encoded protein: CASSLVQVNEAFF. The chain has TRBV11-2 and TRBJ1-1; tentatively, D is TRBD1 (5 bases). The V and J ends lost 3 bases and 7 bases respectively, with 12 bases between them. The CDR3 extends over 13 amino acids. The germline CDR1 and CDR2 sequences are SGHAT and FQNNGV.

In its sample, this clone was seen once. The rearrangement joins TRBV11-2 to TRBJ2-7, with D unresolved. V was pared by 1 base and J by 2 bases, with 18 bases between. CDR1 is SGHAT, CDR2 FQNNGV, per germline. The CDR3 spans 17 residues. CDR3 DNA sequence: TGTGCCAGCAGCTTAGTCGGGTACGGCAGAGAAACCTACGAGCAGTACTTC. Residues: CASSLVGYGRETYEQYF. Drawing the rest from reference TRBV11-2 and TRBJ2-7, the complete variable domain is EAGVAQSPRYKIIEKRQSVAFWCNPISGHATLYWYQQILGQGPKLLIQFQNNGVVDDSQLPKDRFSAERLKGVDSTLKIQPAKLEDSAVYLCASSLVGYGRETYEQYFGPGTRLTVT.